These T cell receptor beta chains were read from a single sample in a study of cytomegalovirus exposure and HLA in healthy donors. TCRdb's copy holds only in-frame clones and misses some; the assay was immunoSEQ multiplex PCR. The sample table sets out around 97,000 clones. Sequencing was done on a sample of PBMCs. These receptors all stem from a man between 35 and 55 years old in good health and CMV-seronegative. Each CDR3 is given with its conserved first and last residue. The order of the fields is CDR3 DNA, CDR3 protein, J gene, D gene, V gene. D genes are given only for firm matches.

TGTGCCAGCAGTTTATCGATCGTACCAGACAATGAGCAGTTCTTC,CASSLSIVPDNEQFF,TRBJ2-1,.,TRBV27
TGTGCCAGTAGTTCCCAGCGCAAGCAGTTCTTC,CASSSQRKQFF,TRBJ2-1,.,TRBV19
TGCGCCAGCAGCCAAGATAATAGCGGGAGTTATAATGAGCAGTTCTTC,CASSQDNSGSYNEQFF,TRBJ2-1,TRBD2,TRBV4-3
TGTGCCACCAGCAGAGTAGGAACAGTCGAGCAGTACTTC,CATSRVGTVEQYF,TRBJ2-7,.,TRBV15
TGTGCCAGCAGTTCCGGGGGAAGCACAGATACGCAGTATTTT,CASSSGGSTDTQYF,TRBJ2-3,.,TRBV6-6
TGTGCCAGCAGCTTTGGACAGTCCTACAATGAGCAGTTCTTC,CASSFGQSYNEQFF,TRBJ2-1,.,TRBV7-6
TGCGCCAGCAGGCCCGGGACAGGGGGGTACAATGAGCAGTTCTTC,CASRPGTGGYNEQFF,TRBJ2-1,TRBD1,TRBV5-1
TGTGCCTGGACAGGGTCGGGTGAAAAACTGTTTTTT,CAWTGSGEKLFF,TRBJ1-4,.,TRBV30
TGTGCCAGCAGCTTAAACGCGGATGAGCAGTTCTTC,CASSLNADEQFF,TRBJ2-1,.,TRBV7-6
TGCGCCAGCAGCTTGGAAGGGGAGGGGGGCAATGAGCAGTTCTTC,CASSLEGEGGNEQFF,TRBJ2-1,.,TRBV5-1
TGCGCCAGCAGCCAAGATGGGGCGGGAGGGACCGGGGAGCTGTTTTTT,CASSQDGAGGTGELFF,TRBJ2-2,TRBD2,TRBV4-3
TGTGCCAGCACCTCAACCCCGGATGGCTACACCTTC,CASTSTPDGYTF,TRBJ1-2,.,TRBV6-5
TGTGCCATCAGTGATTTTGGCGGGGGAAATGAGCAGTTCTTC,CAISDFGGGNEQFF,TRBJ2-1,TRBD2,TRBV10-3
TGTGCCAGCAGTGTCCCAGCGGGCCTAGCGGATGAGCAGTTCTTC,CASSVPAGLADEQFF,TRBJ2-1,TRBD2,TRBV28
TGTGCCAGCAGCTTGGAAGAGGGACTAGCGAATCAAGAGACCCAGTACTTC,CASSLEEGLANQETQYF,TRBJ2-5,TRBD2,TRBV5-6
TGTGCCAGTAGTATCGGTGCGGGAGGGCCCTCGGATACGCAGTATTTT,CASSIGAGGPSDTQYF,TRBJ2-3,TRBD2,TRBV19
TGTGCCAGCAGCGCCTTAGGGCAGGGGTCCTACGAGCAGTACTTC,CASSALGQGSYEQYF,TRBJ2-7,.,TRBV7-9
TGTGCCAGCAGTTTTGGGCAGGGGTTATACGAGCAGTACTTC,CASSFGQGLYEQYF,TRBJ2-7,.,TRBV28
TGTGCCACCAGCAGGGCGGGATCTCTGGACACTGAAGCTTTCTTT,CATSRAGSLDTEAFF,TRBJ1-1,.,TRBV15
TGTGCCAGCAGTCCGGACACCTATAAGAGAGCTTTCTTT,CASSPDTYKRAFF,TRBJ1-1,.,TRBV27
TGTGCCAGCAGCTTAGCAGGAATGAACACTGAAGCTTTCTTT,CASSLAGMNTEAFF,TRBJ1-1,.,TRBV13
TGTGCCAGCTCACCAGAACAGGCGAACACCGGGGAGCTGTTTTTT,CASSPEQANTGELFF,TRBJ2-2,.,TRBV18
TGTGCCAGCAGCTTCCCGACGGGACAGGGGGCGAGGGAGCAGTACTTC,CASSFPTGQGAREQYF,TRBJ2-7,TRBD1,TRBV11-2
TGCAGCGCTGGACAGGGGCAAGAGACCCAGTACTTC,CSAGQGQETQYF,TRBJ2-5,TRBD1,TRBV29-1
TGCAGCGTTGGAAGGGACACTTACCAAGAGACCCAGTACTTC,CSVGRDTYQETQYF,TRBJ2-5,.,TRBV29-1
TGTGCCAGCTCTCGAACAGGGCTTTATGGCTACACCTTC,CASSRTGLYGYTF,TRBJ1-2,.,TRBV18
TGTGCCACCAGCAGTGGGGGGGCAGCGGGAGGTGCTGGGGCCAGCGTCCTGACTTTC,CATSSGGAAGGAGASVLTF,TRBJ2-6,TRBD2,TRBV15
TGTGCCAGCAGCTTGGAACCGGACACTGAAGCTTTCTTT,CASSLEPDTEAFF,TRBJ1-1,.,TRBV5-4
TGTGCCAGCAGCGTAGATCCAGCGGGGGGCCTCCAAGAGACCCAGTACTTC,CASSVDPAGGLQETQYF,TRBJ2-5,TRBD2,TRBV9
TGTGCCAGTAATAGCAGAGCGGGAGTCGGCACCGGGGAGCTGTTTTTT,CASNSRAGVGTGELFF,TRBJ2-2,TRBD2,TRBV19
TGTGCCAGCAACGGAGGCATACCAAACACTGAAGCTTTCTTT,CASNGGIPNTEAFF,TRBJ1-1,.,TRBV9
TGTGCCAGCAGTGGCCTAGCGGGGGCCCAAGAGACCCAGTACTTC,CASSGLAGAQETQYF,TRBJ2-5,TRBD2,TRBV6-1